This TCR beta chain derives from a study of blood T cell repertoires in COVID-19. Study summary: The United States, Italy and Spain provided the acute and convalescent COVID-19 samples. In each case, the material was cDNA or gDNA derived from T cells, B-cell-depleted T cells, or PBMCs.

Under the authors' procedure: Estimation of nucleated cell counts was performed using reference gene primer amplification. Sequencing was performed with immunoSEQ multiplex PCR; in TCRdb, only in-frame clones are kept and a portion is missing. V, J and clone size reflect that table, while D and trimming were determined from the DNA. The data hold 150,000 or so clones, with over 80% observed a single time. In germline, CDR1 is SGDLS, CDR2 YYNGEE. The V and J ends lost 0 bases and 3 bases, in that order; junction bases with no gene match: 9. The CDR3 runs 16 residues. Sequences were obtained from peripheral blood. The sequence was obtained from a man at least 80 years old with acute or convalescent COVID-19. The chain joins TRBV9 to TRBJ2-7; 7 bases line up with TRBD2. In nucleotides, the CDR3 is TGTGCCAGCAGCGTAGACGGCGGGAGTGCCCTCTACGAGCAGTACTTC. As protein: CASSVDGGSALYEQYF.